The following is a TCR beta chain sequence with its context. The antigen remains undetermined. The data stem from a study of early T cells in non-severe SARS-CoV-2 infection. The study, taken as a whole, reports: Using VDJdb, the matching emphasized anti-spike CD8 responses while missing private and CD4 specificities.

Unique molecular identifiers were attached to individual cDNA molecules. TCRdb processed the 5' RACE reads anew with MiXCR; each CDR3 protein has one entry. The sample has 110,000 or so distinct CDR3 sequences, around an eighth seen once. The V gene's germline CDR1 is SNHLY and CDR2 FYNNEI. With V trimmed by 6 bases and J by 6 bases, 7 bases remained unmatched. The CDR3 runs 14 residues. Sequenced input: whole blood. The chain recombines TRBV2 with TRBJ1-2; 10 bases match TRBD1. The receptor was derived from an adult who was a healthcare worker with PCR-confirmed SARS-CoV-2 infection or an uninfected control (not recorded which). This CDR3 reads CASSLDRGHDGYTF. The CDR3 region has the DNA TGTGCCAGCAGCCTCGACAGGGGGCACGATGGCTACACCTTC.